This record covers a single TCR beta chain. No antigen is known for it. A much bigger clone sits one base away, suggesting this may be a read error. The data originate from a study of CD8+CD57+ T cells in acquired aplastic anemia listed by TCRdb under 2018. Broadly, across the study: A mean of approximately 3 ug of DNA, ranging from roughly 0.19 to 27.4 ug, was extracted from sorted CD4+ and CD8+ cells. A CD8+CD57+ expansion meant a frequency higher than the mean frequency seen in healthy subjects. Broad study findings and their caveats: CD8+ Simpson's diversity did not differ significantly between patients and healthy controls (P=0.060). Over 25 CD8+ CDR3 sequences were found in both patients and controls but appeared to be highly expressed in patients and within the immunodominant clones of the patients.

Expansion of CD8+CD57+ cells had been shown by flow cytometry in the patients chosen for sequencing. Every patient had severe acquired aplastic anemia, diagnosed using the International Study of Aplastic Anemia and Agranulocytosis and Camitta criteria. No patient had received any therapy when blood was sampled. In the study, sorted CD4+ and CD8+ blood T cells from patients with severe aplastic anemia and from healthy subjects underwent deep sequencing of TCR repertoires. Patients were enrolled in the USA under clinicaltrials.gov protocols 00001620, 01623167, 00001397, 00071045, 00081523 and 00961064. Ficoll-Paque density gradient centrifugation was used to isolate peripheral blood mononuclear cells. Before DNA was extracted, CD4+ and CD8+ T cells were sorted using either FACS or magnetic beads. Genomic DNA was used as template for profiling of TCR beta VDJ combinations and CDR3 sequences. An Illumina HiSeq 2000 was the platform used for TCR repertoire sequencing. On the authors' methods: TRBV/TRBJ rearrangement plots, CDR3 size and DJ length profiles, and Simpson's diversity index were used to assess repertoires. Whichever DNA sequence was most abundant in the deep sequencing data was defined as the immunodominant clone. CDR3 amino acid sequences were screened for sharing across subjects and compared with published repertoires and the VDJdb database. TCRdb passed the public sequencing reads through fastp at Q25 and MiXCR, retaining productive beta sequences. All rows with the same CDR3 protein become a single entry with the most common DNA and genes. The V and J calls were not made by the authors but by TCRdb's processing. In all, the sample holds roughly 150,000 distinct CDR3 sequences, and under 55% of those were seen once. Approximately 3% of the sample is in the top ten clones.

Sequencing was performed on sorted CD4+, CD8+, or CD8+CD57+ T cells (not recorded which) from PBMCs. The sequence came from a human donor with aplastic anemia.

The DNA reads TGTGCCAGCAGTTACAAGGGAAGGTGGGGAGAGACCCAGTACTTC. The encoded protein is CASSYKGRWGETQYF. The chain links TRBV6-2 or TRBV6-3 with TRBJ2-5; too little of a D gene remains to name it. The germline V gene encodes CDR1 MNHEY and CDR2 SVGEGT. Trimming costs V 2 bases and J 4 bases, and their ends lie 14 bases apart. The CDR3, from cysteine to phenylalanine, totals 15 residues. Only CDR3 DNA is held: 45 bases, read in frame from base 1.